These 14 T cell receptor beta chains share one sample of origin, sequenced in a study of T cells in Graves' hyperthyroidism and ophthalmopathy. RNA transcripts served as the template for amplifying TCR beta CDR3 regions. HTBI primers were used for first-round RT-PCR of the TCR CDR3. TCRdb independently ran MiXCR on the multiplex PCR reads; one entry per CDR3 protein. Among about 640,000 distinct CDR3 sequences listed, 20% were seen once. Sequenced: blood. The receptor set was obtained from a man aged 25-40 years with Graves' ophthalmopathy.

This clonotype was recorded a few times. The chain joins TRBV9 to TRBJ2-5; 11 nucleotides agree with TRBD2. CDR3 length equals 15 residues. Germline CDR1 SGDLS, CDR2 YYNGEE. V shed 3 bases and J 0 bases; nucleotides not matched to a gene: 1. CDR3 sequence reads: CASSATSGNQETQYF. The CDR3 DNA sequence: TGTGCCAGCAGCGCGACTAGCGGGAACCAAGAGACCCAGTACTTC.

This sequence joins TRBV7-9 and TRBJ1-4, with 8 bases identical to TRBD1. There are 16 residues in the CDR3. Germline trimming cut 3 bases from V and 0 bases from J; bases unmatched to any gene: 3. Looked up from germline, CDR1 is SEHNR and CDR2 is FQNEAQ (reference sequence). CDR3 in DNA: TGTGCCAGCAGCTTGGACAGGGATGCAACTAATGAAAAACTGTTTTTT. It encodes CASSLDRDATNEKLFF.

A few counts support this clonotype. The chain carries TRBV5-6 and TRBJ2-1; no clear D. The CDR3 is made up of 16 amino acids. Deletions cut 4 bases from V and 5 bases from J, with 19 bases between. Germline V gene sequence: CDR1 SGHDT, CDR2 YYEEEE. As DNA, the CDR3 is TGTGCCAGCAGCCGTAATGGGTATGGGTCGGACAATGAGCAGTTCTTC. Translating it yields CASSRNGYGSDNEQFF.

This clonotype has only a few counts. This chain joins TRBV3-1 and TRBJ1-2; D is possibly TRBD1 (6 bases). Germline V gives CDR1 LGHDT, CDR2 YNNKEL (reference sequence). The CDR3 is 14 amino acids. Trimming shortened V by 4 bases and J by 7 bases, and 16 bases separated the two germline ends. The CDR3 sequence is CASSPGHSGGGYTF. The CDR3 nucleotides are TGTGCCAGCAGCCCGGGACACTCCGGGGGTGGCTACACCTTC.

This chain links TRBV4-1 with TRBJ2-1, with 10 bases aligning to TRBD2. This CDR3 contains 17 residues. Trimming cost V 0 bases and J 1 base; bases outside gene matches: 3. Per germline, CDR1 MGHRA and CDR2 YSYEKL. CDR3 loop: CASSQDTSGASYNEQFF. CDR3 nucleotides: TGCGCCAGCAGCCAAGACACTAGCGGGGCTTCCTACAATGAGCAGTTCTTC.

This clonotype was recorded a few times. This sequence joins TRBV15 and TRBJ1-1, with TRBD1 matching 7 bases. V trimming: 5 bases; J trimming: 0 bases; junction bases outside the gene matches: 12. The germline CDR1 and CDR2 sequences are LNHNV and YYDKDF (reference sequence). CDR3 length: 17 residues. CDR3 nucleotides: TGTGCCACCAGCCTCGGGACAGTGAGAGCAATGAACACTGAAGCTTTCTTT. Residues: CATSLGTVRAMNTEAFF.

This clonotype was counted many times. Written as DNA, the CDR3 is TGTGCCAGCAGCTTAACACTAGAGGGGAGCACAGATACGCAGTATTTT. This encodes CASSLTLEGSTDTQYF. The chain uses TRBV11-2 and TRBJ2-3; D may be TRBD1 or TRBD2 (5 bases each). Germline-derived CDR1 and CDR2 are SGHAT and FQNNGV. The V end was cut by 2 bases, the J end by 0 bases, with 12 bases between. The CDR3 has 16 residues.

The table lists this clonotype with a few counts. The chain uses TRBV20-1 and TRBJ1-6; no definite D call. The CDR3 runs 14 residues. CDR1 is DFQATT and CDR2 is SNEGSKA in the germline V gene (reference sequence). V lost 0 bases to trimming and J lost 10 bases, with 13 bases between them. This CDR3 is CSARDEGSSSPLHF. The DNA for the CDR3 is TGCAGTGCTAGAGATGAGGGATCAAGCTCACCCCTCCACTTT.

This clonotype was seen repeatedly, ten times or more. The CDR3 is CASSFRTGGLAFF. The CDR3 DNA is TGTGCCAGCAGCTTCCGGACAGGGGGCTTGGCTTTCTTT. This chain uses TRBV7-2 with TRBJ1-1, with TRBD1 matching over 11 bases. V was clipped by 3 bases and J by 11 bases; unmatched bases: 5. This CDR3 has 13 amino acids. The germline V gene has CDR1 SGHTA and CDR2 FQGNSA.

The V and J genes are TRBV4-1 and TRBJ2-5, with D possibly being TRBD2 (5 bases). Germline V gene lookup returns CDR1 MGHRA and CDR2 YSYEKL. The CDR3 has 13 amino acids. V was shortened by 5 bases and J by 4 bases, with 11 bases between the two germline ends. The CDR3 DNA reads as TGCGCCAGCAGCAAAGGGCGGGTAGAGACCCAGTACTTC. Amino acid sequence: CASSKGRVETQYF.

Notes on this clonotype: A junction boundary mismatches the germline segment, possibly from a read error. The chain links TRBV7-7 to TRBJ2-1, with D perhaps matching TRBD1 (5 bases). Germline V lookup: CDR1 SSHAT, CDR2 FNYEAQ (reference sequence). The CDR3 contains 13 residues. In DNA, the CDR3 is TGTGCTAGCAGCCAAACGACAGCCAATGAGCAGCTCTTC. Translation gives CASSQTTANEQLF.

The sample holds many counts of this clonotype. This chain connects TRBV11-2 to TRBJ2-5; 8 bases align to TRBD2. This CDR3 has 15 residues. Per germline, CDR1 SGHAT and CDR2 FQNNGV. After removal of 3 bases from V and 6 bases from J, the junction contained 9 bases not matched to a gene. The CDR3 sequence is CASSLLSGSAQTQYF. Here the CDR3 DNA reads TGTGCCAGCAGCTTGTTAAGCGGGAGCGCCCAGACCCAGTACTTC. The whole variable domain, remainder taken from reference TRBV11-2 and TRBJ2-5, is EAGVAQSPRYKIIEKRQSVAFWCNPISGHATLYWYQQILGQGPKLLIQFQNNGVVDDSQLPKDRFSAERLKGVDSTLKIQPAKLEDSAVYLCASSLLSGSAQTQYFGPGTRLLVL.

This clonotype was picked up many times. V and J are TRBV27 and TRBJ1-1; D not resolved. V was cut by 6 bases and J by 1 base, with 15 bases left in between. The CDR3 contains 15 residues. Looked up from germline, CDR1 is MNHEY and CDR2 is SMNVEV (reference sequence). Written as DNA, the CDR3 is TGTGCCAGCAGCAGCCTTACCAGAGGGAACACTGAAGCTTTCTTT. Protein: CASSSLTRGNTEAFF.

The chain couples TRBV30 to TRBJ1-1; D may be TRBD1 (5 bases). The germline V and J ends were trimmed by 8 bases and 0 bases, with 19 bases remaining between them. The germline V gene encodes CDR1 GTSNPN and CDR2 SVGIG (reference sequence). The CDR3 loop spans 15 amino acids. Here the CDR3 reads CARGEGRPLNTEAFF. The CDR3 DNA reads as TGTGCCCGAGGGGAGGGGCGACCACTGAACACTGAAGCTTTCTTT. The entire variable domain, with the rest obtained from reference TRBV30 and TRBJ1-1, is as follows: SQTIHQWPATLVQPVGSPLSLECTVEGTSNPNLYWYRQAAGRGLQLLFYSVGIGQISSEVPQNLSASRPQDRQFILSSKKLLLSDSGFYLCARGEGRPLNTEAFFGQGTRLTVV.